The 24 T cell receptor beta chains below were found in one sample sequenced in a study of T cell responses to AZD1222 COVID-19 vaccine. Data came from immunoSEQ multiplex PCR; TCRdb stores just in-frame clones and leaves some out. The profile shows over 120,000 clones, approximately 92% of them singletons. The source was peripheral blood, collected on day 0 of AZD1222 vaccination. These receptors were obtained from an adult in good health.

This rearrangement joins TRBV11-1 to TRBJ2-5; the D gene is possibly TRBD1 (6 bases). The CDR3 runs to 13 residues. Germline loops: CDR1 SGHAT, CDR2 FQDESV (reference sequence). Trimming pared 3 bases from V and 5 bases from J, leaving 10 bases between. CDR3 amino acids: CASSFFRGETQYF. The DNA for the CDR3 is TGTGCCAGCAGCTTTTTTAGGGGGGAGACCCAGTACTTC.

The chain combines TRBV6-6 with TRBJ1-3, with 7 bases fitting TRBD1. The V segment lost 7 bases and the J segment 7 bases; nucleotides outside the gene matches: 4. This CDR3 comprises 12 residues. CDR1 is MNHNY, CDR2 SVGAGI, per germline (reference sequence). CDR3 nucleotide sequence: TGTGCCAGCACAGGGGGGGGGAACACCATATATTTT. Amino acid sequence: CASTGGGNTIYF.

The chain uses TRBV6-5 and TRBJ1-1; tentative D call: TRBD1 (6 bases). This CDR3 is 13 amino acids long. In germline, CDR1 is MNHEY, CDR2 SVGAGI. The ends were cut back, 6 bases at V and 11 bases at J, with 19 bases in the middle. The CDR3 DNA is TGTGCCAGCAGCAAGGTGGGGGGGCGGAAGGCTTTCTTT. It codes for CASSKVGGRKAFF.

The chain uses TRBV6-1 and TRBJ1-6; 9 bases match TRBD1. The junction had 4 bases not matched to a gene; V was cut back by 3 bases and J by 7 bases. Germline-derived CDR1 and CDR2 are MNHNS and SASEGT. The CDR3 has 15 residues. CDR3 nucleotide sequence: TGTGCCAGCAGTGATCGGACAGGGGTGAATTCACCCCTCCACTTT. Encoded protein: CASSDRTGVNSPLHF.

CDR3 bases: TGCAGCGTAGACAGTGCCGGCGACTATGGCTACACCTTC. Its translation is CSVDSAGDYGYTF. V usage is TRBV29-1 and J usage is TRBJ1-2, with a possible D match to TRBD1 (5 bases). The CDR3 runs 13 residues. CDR1 and CDR2 from the germline V gene are SQVTM and ANQGSEA. Trimming removed 6 bases from V and 3 bases from J, with 14 bases in between.

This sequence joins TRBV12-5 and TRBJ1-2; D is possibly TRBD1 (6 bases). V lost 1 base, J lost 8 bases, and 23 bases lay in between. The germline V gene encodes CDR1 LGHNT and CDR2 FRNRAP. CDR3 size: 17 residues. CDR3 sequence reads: CASGLARLYRDRAGYTF. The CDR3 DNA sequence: TGTGCTAGTGGTTTGGCCCGCCTCTACAGGGACCGCGCGGGCTACACCTTC. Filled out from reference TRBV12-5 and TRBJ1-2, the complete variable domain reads DARVTQTPRHKVTEMGQEVTMRCQPILGHNTVFWYRQTMMQGLELLAYFRNRAPLDDSGMPKDRFSAEMPDATLATLKIQPSEPRDSAVYFCASGLARLYRDRAGYTFGSGTRLTVV.

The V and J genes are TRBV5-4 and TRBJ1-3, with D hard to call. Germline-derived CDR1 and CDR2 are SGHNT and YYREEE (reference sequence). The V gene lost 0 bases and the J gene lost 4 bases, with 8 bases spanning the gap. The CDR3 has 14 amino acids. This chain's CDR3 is CASSLGGLGNTIYF. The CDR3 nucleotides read TGTGCCAGCAGCTTGGGAGGTCTGGGAAACACCATATATTTT.

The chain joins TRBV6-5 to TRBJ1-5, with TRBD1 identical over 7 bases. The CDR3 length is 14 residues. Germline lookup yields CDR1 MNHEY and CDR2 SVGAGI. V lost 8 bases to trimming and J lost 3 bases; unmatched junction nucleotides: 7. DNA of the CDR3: TGTGCCAGCCAGGGGACAGCAAACAATCAGCCCCAGCATTTT. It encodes CASQGTANNQPQHF.

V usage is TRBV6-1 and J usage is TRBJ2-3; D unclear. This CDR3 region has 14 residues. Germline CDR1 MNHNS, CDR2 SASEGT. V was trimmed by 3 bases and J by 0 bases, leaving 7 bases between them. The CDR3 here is CASSDGPSTDTQYF. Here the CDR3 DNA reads TGTGCCAGCAGTGACGGCCCTAGCACAGATACGCAGTATTTT.

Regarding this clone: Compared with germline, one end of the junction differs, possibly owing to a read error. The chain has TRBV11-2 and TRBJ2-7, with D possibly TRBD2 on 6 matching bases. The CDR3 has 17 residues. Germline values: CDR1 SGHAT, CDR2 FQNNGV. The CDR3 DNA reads TGTGCCAGCAACTTACTCCTATGGGACTCTGAGGGTTACGAGCAGTACTTC. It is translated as CASNLLLWDSEGYEQYF.

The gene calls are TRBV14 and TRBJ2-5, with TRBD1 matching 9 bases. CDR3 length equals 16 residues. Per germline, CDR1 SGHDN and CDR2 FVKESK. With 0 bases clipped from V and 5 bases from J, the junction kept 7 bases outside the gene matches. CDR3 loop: CASSQDHGDRDETQYF. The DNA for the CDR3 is TGTGCCAGCAGCCAAGATCACGGGGACAGGGATGAGACCCAGTACTTC. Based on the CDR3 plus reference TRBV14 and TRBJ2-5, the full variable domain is EAGVTQFPSHSVIEKGQTVTLRCDPISGHDNLYWYRRVMGKEIKFLLHFVKESKQDESGMPNNRFLAERTGGTYSTLKVQPAELEDSGVYFCASSQDHGDRDETQYFGPGTRLLVL.

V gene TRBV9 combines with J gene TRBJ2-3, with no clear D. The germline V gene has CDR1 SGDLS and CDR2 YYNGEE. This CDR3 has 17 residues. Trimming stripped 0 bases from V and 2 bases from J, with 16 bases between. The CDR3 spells CASSVESRRHSTDTQYF. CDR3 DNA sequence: TGTGCCAGCAGCGTAGAGAGCAGGCGACACTCCACAGATACGCAGTATTTT.

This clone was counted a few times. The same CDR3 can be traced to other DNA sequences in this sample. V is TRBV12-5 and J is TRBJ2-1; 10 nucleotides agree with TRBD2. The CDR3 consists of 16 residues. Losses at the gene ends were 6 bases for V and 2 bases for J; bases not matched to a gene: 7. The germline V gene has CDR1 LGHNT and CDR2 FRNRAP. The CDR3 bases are TGTGCTAGTGGCCCCGAGGGACTAGCGACCTACAATGAGCAGTTCTTC. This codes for CASGPEGLATYNEQFF.

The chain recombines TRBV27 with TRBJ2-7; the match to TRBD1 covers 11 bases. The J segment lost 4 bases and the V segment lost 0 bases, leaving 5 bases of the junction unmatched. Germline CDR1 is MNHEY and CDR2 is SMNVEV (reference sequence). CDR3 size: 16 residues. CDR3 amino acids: CASSLSGTGGSYEQYF. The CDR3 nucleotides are TGTGCCAGCAGTTTATCCGGGACAGGGGGATCGTACGAGCAGTACTTC.

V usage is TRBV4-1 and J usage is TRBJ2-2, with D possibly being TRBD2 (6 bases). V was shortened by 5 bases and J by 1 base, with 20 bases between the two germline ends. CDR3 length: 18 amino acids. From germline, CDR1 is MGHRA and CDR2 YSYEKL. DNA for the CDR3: TGCGCCAGCAGCGAAGGGAGGCTAGGGATGTGGAACACCGGGGAGCTGTTTTTT. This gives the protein CASSEGRLGMWNTGELFF.

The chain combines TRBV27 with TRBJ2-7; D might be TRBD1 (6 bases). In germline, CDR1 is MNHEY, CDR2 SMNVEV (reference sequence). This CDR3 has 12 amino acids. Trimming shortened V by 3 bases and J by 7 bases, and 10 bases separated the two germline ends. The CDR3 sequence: CASSLQGLEQYF. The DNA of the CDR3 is TGTGCCAGCAGTTTGCAGGGGCTGGAGCAGTACTTC.

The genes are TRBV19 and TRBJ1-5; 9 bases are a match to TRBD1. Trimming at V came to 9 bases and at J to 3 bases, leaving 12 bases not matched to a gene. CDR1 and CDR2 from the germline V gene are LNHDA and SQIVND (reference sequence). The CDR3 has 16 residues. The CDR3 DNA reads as TGTGCCAGCCAACAGGGGGCTCCCAGATCCAATCAGCCCCAGCATTTT. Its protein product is CASQQGAPRSNQPQHF.

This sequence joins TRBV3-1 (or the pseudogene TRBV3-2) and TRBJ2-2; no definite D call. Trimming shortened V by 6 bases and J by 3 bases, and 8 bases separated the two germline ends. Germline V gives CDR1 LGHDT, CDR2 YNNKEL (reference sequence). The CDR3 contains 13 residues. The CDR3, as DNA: TGTGCCAGCAGTAAAATCGACACCGGGGAGCTGTTTTTT. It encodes CASSKIDTGELFF.

The CDR3 region is CASSSPGQGLRGQYF. The CDR3 bases are TGTGCCAGCAGCTCACCGGGACAGGGGCTTCGGGGGCAGTACTTC. The rearrangement joins TRBV5-4 to TRBJ2-7; 10 bases fit TRBD1. CDR1 SGHNT and CDR2 YYREEE come from the germline V gene (reference sequence). V was clipped by 3 bases and J by 9 bases; unmatched bases: 12. The CDR3 sequence is 15 residues long.

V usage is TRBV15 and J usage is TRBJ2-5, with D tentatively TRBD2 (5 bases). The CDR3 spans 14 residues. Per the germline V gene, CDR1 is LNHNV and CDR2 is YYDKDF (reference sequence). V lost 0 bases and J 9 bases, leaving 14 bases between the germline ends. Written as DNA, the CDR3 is TGTGCCACCAGCAGAGATAGGGCTAGCAGGTCCCAGTACTTC. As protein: CATSRDRASRSQYF.

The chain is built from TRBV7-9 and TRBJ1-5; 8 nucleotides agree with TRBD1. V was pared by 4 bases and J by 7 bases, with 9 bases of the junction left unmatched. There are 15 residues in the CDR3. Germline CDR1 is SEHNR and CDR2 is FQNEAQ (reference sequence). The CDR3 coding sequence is TGTGCCAGCAGCTCCTCGGACAGGGAAGGCCAGCCCCAGCATTTT. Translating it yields CASSSSDREGQPQHF.

The CDR3 DNA reads as TGTGCCAGCAGCGGCGGACAGAGCAATGAGCAGTTCTTC. This encodes CASSGGQSNEQFF. The chain employs TRBV5-4 and TRBJ2-1, with D possibly TRBD1 on 6 matching bases. Germline V gene lookup returns CDR1 SGHNT and CDR2 YYREEE (reference sequence). The V end lost 4 bases, the J end lost 6 bases, and 11 bases lay between the germline ends. CDR3 length: 13 residues.

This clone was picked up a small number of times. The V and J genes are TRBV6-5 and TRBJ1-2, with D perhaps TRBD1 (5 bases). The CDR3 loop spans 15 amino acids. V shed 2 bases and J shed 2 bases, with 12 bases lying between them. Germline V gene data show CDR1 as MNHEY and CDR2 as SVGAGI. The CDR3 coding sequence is TGTGCCAGCAGTTACCTAGGGGCCCCGAACTATGGCTACACCTTC. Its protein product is CASSYLGAPNYGYTF.

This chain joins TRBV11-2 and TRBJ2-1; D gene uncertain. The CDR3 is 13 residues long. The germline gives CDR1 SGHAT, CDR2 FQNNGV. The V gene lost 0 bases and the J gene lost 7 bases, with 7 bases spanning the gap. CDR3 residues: CASSLDLLNEQFF. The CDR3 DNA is TGTGCCAGCAGCTTAGATCTCTTGAATGAGCAGTTCTTC.